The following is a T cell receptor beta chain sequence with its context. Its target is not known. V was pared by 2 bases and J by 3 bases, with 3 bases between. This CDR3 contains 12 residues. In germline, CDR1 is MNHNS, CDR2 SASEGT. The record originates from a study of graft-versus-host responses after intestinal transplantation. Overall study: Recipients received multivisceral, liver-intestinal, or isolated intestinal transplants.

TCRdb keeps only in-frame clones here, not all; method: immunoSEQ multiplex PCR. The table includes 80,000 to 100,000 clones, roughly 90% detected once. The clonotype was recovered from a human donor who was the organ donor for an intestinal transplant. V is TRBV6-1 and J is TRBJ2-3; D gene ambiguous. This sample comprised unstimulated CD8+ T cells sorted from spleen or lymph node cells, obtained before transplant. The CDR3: CASSEPTDTQYF. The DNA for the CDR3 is TGTGCCAGCAGTGAACCGACAGATACGCAGTATTTT.